The 23 T cell receptor beta chains presented below share a single source sample, sequenced in a study of OX40 agonist ivuxolimab in advanced cancers. Sequencing used immunoSEQ multiplex PCR; TCRdb keeps in-frame clones, though not all of them. The sample includes tens of thousands of clones, 85% of them seen just once. The sequences come from CD4+ or CD8+ T cells sorted from blood, collected in a trial of the OX40 agonist ivuxolimab. The receptors shown here come from an adult with an advanced solid tumor such as melanoma, head and neck, liver or kidney cancer.

The gene calls are TRBV4-1 and TRBJ1-1, with unresolved D. V shed 0 bases and J shed 2 bases, with 13 bases lying between them. The CDR3 spans 16 residues. Germline CDR1 MGHRA, CDR2 YSYEKL. CDR3 amino acids: CASSQDPSALNTEAFF. The DNA for the CDR3 is TGCGCCAGCAGCCAAGATCCGAGCGCCCTTAACACTGAAGCTTTCTTT.

The genes are TRBV11-2 and TRBJ1-2; unclear D gene. This CDR3 comprises 15 residues. V dropped 5 bases and J dropped 0 bases, with 13 bases sitting between them. Germline V lookup: CDR1 SGHAT, CDR2 FQNNGV. The CDR3 reads CASSPQAGTNYGYTF. The CDR3 DNA reads TGTGCCAGCAGCCCCCAGGCAGGAACTAACTATGGCTACACCTTC.

CDR3 DNA sequence: TGTGCCTGGGGCAGGGAGACCTATGGCTACACCTTC. It is translated as CAWGRETYGYTF. The rearrangement uses TRBV30 and TRBJ1-2; D is possibly TRBD1 (5 bases). Deletions cut 5 bases from V and 4 bases from J, with 11 bases between. The CDR3 covers 12 residues. Germline loops: CDR1 GTSNPN, CDR2 SVGIG (reference sequence).

The chain carries TRBV21-1 and TRBJ1-4; TRBD1, the D gene given by the table, was not confirmed from the DNA. TRBV21-1 is recorded as a pseudogene. The CDR3 is 16 amino acids. DNA of the CDR3: TGTGCCAGCAGCAAAGCACGCCAGGGCACTAATGAAAAACTGTTTTTT. It yields the protein CASSKARQGTNEKLFF.

The chain employs TRBV28 and TRBJ1-1; D possibly corresponds to TRBD1 (6 bases). Germline-derived CDR1 and CDR2 are MDHEN and SYDVKM. CDR3 length equals 14 residues. V was pared by 5 bases and J by 2 bases, with 12 bases between. CDR3 residues: CASSQQGINTEAFF. The CDR3 DNA sequence: TGTGCCAGCAGTCAACAGGGTATAAACACTGAAGCTTTCTTT.

This chain connects TRBV19 to TRBJ2-7; D is ambiguous. Germline V CDR1 and CDR2: LNHDA, SQIVND (reference sequence). This CDR3 has 13 amino acids. V was shortened by 2 bases and J by 5 bases, with 10 bases between the two germline ends. CDR3 residues: CASSIPSLDEQYF. The CDR3 DNA follows: TGTGCCAGTAGTATACCCTCCCTTGACGAGCAGTACTTC.

The chain recombines TRBV29-1 with TRBJ2-3, with D unclear. The CDR3 contains 11 residues. The V end was cut by 7 bases, the J end by 4 bases, with 9 bases between. CDR1 is SQVTM and CDR2 is ANQGSEA in the germline V gene. The CDR3 loop is CSGARADTQYF. The DNA for the CDR3 is TGCAGCGGGGCCCGGGCAGATACGCAGTATTTT.

The chain recombines TRBV11-2 with TRBJ2-7; D uncertain. The CDR3 contains 15 residues. V lost 1 base and J 1 base, leaving 11 bases between the germline ends. Germline CDR1 is SGHAT and CDR2 is FQNNGV. The CDR3 here is CASSLASSDSYEQYF. The CDR3 DNA sequence: TGTGCCAGCAGCTTAGCCTCATCGGATTCCTACGAGCAGTACTTC.

The chain links TRBV10-3 to TRBJ1-5; D call uncertain. The germline V and J ends were trimmed by 2 bases and 0 bases, with 8 bases remaining between them. CDR1 and CDR2 (germline): ENHRY, SYGVKD. This CDR3 spans 15 amino acids. The DNA of the CDR3 is TGTGCCATCAGTGAGGGCAGCCTTAGCAATCAGCCCCAGCATTTT. It is translated as CAISEGSLSNQPQHF.

V usage is TRBV11-2 and J usage is TRBJ2-7; 7 bases are a match to TRBD2. The V segment lost 5 bases and the J segment 1 base; nucleotides outside the gene matches: 11. Germline loops: CDR1 SGHAT, CDR2 FQNNGV. This CDR3 is 16 amino acids long. This CDR3 reads CASSPRPGLTSYEQYF. Here the CDR3 DNA reads TGTGCCAGCAGCCCTAGGCCGGGACTAACTTCCTACGAGCAGTACTTC.

The rearrangement links TRBV6-5 to TRBJ2-3, with 9 nucleotides matching TRBD2. This CDR3 is 13 amino acids long. V dropped 7 bases and J dropped 11; count of bases not matched to a gene: 10. Germline values: CDR1 MNHEY, CDR2 SVGAGI. CDR3 in amino acids: CASNRVPSGVQYF. In nucleotides, the CDR3 is TGTGCCAGCAACCGAGTCCCTAGCGGGGTGCAGTATTTT.

This clone was seen once. V and J are TRBV18 and TRBJ1-3; tentative D call: TRBD1 (5 bases). Germline CDR1 is KGHSH and CDR2 is LQKENI. Trimming cost V 3 bases and J 0 bases, with 15 bases left between them. The length of the CDR3 is 17 residues. This chain's CDR3 is CASSPEGRTDSGNTIYF. For the CDR3, the DNA is TGTGCCAGCTCACCTGAGGGACGGACCGACTCTGGAAACACCATATATTTT. Looking up the rest from reference TRBV18 and TRBJ1-3 gives the full variable domain: NAGVMQNPRHLVRRRGQEARLRCSPMKGHSHVYWYRQLPEEGLKFMVYLQKENIIDESGMPKERFSAEFPKEGPSILRIQQVVRGDSAAYFCASSPEGRTDSGNTIYFGEGSWLTVV.

This chain's CDR3 is CSVGGTVLYEQYF. The CDR3 bases are TGCAGCGTTGGGGGGACAGTCCTCTACGAGCAGTACTTC. The chain carries TRBV29-1 and TRBJ2-7, with 7 bases lining up with TRBD1. Germline CDR1 reads SQVTM; CDR2 reads ANQGSEA. The CDR3 is 13 amino acids. J lost 3 bases, V lost 4 bases, and 6 bases had no gene match.

This chain joins TRBV14 and TRBJ1-1, with TRBD1 matching over 11 bases. This CDR3 comprises 16 residues. The V segment lost 4 bases and the J segment 4 bases; nucleotides outside the gene matches: 8. CDR1 and CDR2 (germline): SGHDN, FVKESK. Here the CDR3 DNA reads TGTGCCAGCAGCCGAGGACAGGGGGCCGACGGCACTGAAGCTTTCTTT. It codes for CASSRGQGADGTEAFF.

In the case of this clone: Additional DNA sequences in this sample encode the identical CDR3. The J gene is TRBJ2-6, the V gene TRBV6-1; D gene uncertain. V lost 5 bases and J lost 0, with 8 bases in between. CDR1 MNHNS and CDR2 SASEGT come from the germline V gene. The CDR3 has 15 residues. The CDR3 reads CASSTTASGANVLTF. The CDR3 DNA sequence: TGTGCCAGCAGTACTACAGCCTCTGGGGCCAACGTCCTGACTTTC.

The rearrangement joins TRBV2 to TRBJ1-4, with a weak D call TRBD1 (6 bases). The germline gives CDR1 SNHLY, CDR2 FYNNEI. The CDR3 runs 15 residues. Trimming left V 5 bases short and J 7 bases short, with 17 bases between. The CDR3 DNA follows: TGTGCCAGCAGTCCTACAGGGCCCTTCTCTGAAAAACTGTTTTTT. This codes for CASSPTGPFSEKLFF.

J is TRBJ2-7 and V is TRBV11-3; perhaps TRBD2 as D (5 bases). The germline CDR1 and CDR2 sequences are SGHNT and YENEEA. The CDR3 loop spans 13 amino acids. Trimming took off 6 bases at V and 3 bases at J, with 12 bases between the two ends. The CDR3 protein is CASRRTFNYEQYF. In DNA, the CDR3 is TGTGCCAGCAGAAGGACTTTCAACTACGAGCAGTACTTC.

The chain recombines TRBV30 with TRBJ1-1, with unresolved D. The ends were cut back, 2 bases at V and 2 bases at J, with 9 bases in the middle. CDR3 length: 13 amino acids. Germline V lookup: CDR1 GTSNPN, CDR2 SVGIG (reference sequence). The CDR3 DNA is TGTGCCTGGAGTTTTACAGTAAACACTGAAGCTTTCTTT. This gives the protein CAWSFTVNTEAFF.

This sequence joins TRBV7-3 and TRBJ1-2, with no clear D. V lost 1 base, J lost 9 bases, and 12 bases lay in between. Germline CDR1 SGHTA, CDR2 FQGTGA. This CDR3 has 13 amino acids. DNA for the CDR3: TGTGCCAGCAGCTTAAACAGTCTCGTCCGCTACACCTTC. Protein product: CASSLNSLVRYTF.

The chain is built from TRBV6-1 and TRBJ1-5; 9 bases are shared with TRBD1. This CDR3 contains 14 residues. J gave up 5 bases and V 6 bases, and 5 bases lay outside the gene matches. Germline V lookup: CDR1 MNHNS, CDR2 SASEGT. Written as DNA, the CDR3 is TGTGCCAGCAGGGATACAGGGGGCGATCAGCCCCAGCATTTT. Its protein is CASRDTGGDQPQHF.

The chain carries TRBV7-2 and TRBJ2-1; D remains unclear. V was shortened by 0 bases and J by 0 bases, with 6 bases between the two germline ends. Looked up from germline, CDR1 is SGHTA and CDR2 is FQGNSA. This CDR3 is 15 amino acids long. The CDR3 reads CASSLATNSYNEQFF. The CDR3 DNA reads TGTGCCAGCAGCTTAGCTACAAACTCCTACAATGAGCAGTTCTTC. The full variable domain, with the rest looked up from reference TRBV7-2 and TRBJ2-1, is GAGVSQSPSNKVTEKGKDVELRCDPISGHTALYWYRQSLGQGLEFLIYFQGNSAPDKSGLPSDRFSAERTGGSVSTLTIQRTQQEDSAVYLCASSLATNSYNEQFFGPGTRLTVL.

This sequence joins TRBV29-1 and TRBJ2-7; D possibly corresponds to TRBD2 (5 bases). V lost 6 bases to trimming and J lost 2 bases, with 8 bases between them. The CDR3 contains 11 residues. CDR1 and CDR2 from the germline V gene are SQVTM and ANQGSEA. In nucleotides, the CDR3 is TGCAGCGTCGACGGGGCCTACGAGCAGTACTTC. It is translated as CSVDGAYEQYF.

This clone was detected only once. The chain links TRBV6-1 to TRBJ2-7; 8 bases map to TRBD2. Germline V CDR1 and CDR2: MNHNS, SASEGT. V lost 8 bases to trimming and J lost 0 bases; unmatched junction nucleotides: 9. This CDR3 spans 15 amino acids. The CDR3 sequence: CASLTVAGNSYEQYF. The DNA of the CDR3 is TGTGCCAGCCTAACCGTAGCGGGGAACTCCTACGAGCAGTACTTC.